This entry describes one T cell receptor beta chain. Authors' analysis steps: Estimates of nucleated cell counts were drawn from the amplification of reference gene primers. Clones were sequenced by immunoSEQ multiplex PCR, and TCRdb holds only the in-frame ones, with some missing. For V, J and clone size, that table is used; D and trimming come from the DNA. This sample has about 170,000 clones; about 90% occur once, and the top ten carry roughly 5%. The V end lost 0 bases, the J end lost 5 bases, and 10 bases lay between the germline ends. Germline values: CDR1 GTSNPN, CDR2 SVGIG (reference sequence). The CDR3 is 13 residues long. These data are taken from a study of blood T cell repertoires in COVID-19.

The origin of this receptor is a man between 25 and 39 years old with COVID-19, enrolled during active disease. The rearrangement joins TRBV30 to TRBJ2-5; D gene unclear. The sequenced sample was peripheral blood. The CDR3 nucleotides read TGTGCCTGGAGTGTAAATAGGCGGGAGACCCAGTACTTC. Protein: CAWSVNRRETQYF.